One and the same sample provided the 6 T cell receptor beta chains below, sequenced in a study of cytomegalovirus exposure and HLA in healthy donors. Produced via immunoSEQ multiplex PCR; TCRdb's table is partial and in-frame only. Found here are some 130,000 clones, 86% of them singletons; the top ten hold about 2.7%. Sequenced input: PBMCs. Receptor source: a man aged 18-30 years in good health and CMV-seronegative.

This chain uses TRBV7-9 with TRBJ1-1; the D gene is possibly TRBD1 (5 bases). V lost 3 bases and J 5 bases, leaving 10 bases between the germline ends. Germline CDR1 and CDR2: SEHNR and FQNEAQ (reference sequence). The CDR3 has 13 amino acids. CDR3 nucleotides: TGTGCCAGCAGCTTCCAGCAGGGTACTGAAGCTTTCTTT. Translating it yields CASSFQQGTEAFF.

The chain joins TRBV30 to TRBJ1-4; 7 bases agree with TRBD1. Germline CDR1 and CDR2: GTSNPN and SVGIG (reference sequence). After removal of 1 base from V and 8 bases from J, the junction contained 4 bases not matched to a gene. This CDR3 is 13 amino acids long. CDR3 sequence reads: CAWSAMGQEKLFF. The CDR3 DNA follows: TGTGCCTGGAGTGCAATGGGACAGGAAAAACTGTTTTTT.

This chain joins TRBV7-2 and TRBJ2-7, with 7 positions matching TRBD1. Germline trimming cut 5 bases from V and 3 bases from J; bases unmatched to any gene: 4. The germline V gene encodes CDR1 SGHTA and CDR2 FQGNSA. The CDR3 sequence is 13 residues long. The CDR3, as DNA: TGTGCCAGCAGCCCGGGACAGAGCTACGAGCAGTACTTC. Protein sequence: CASSPGQSYEQYF. The full variable domain, with the rest looked up from reference TRBV7-2 and TRBJ2-7, is GAGVSQSPSNKVTEKGKDVELRCDPISGHTALYWYRQSLGQGLEFLIYFQGNSAPDKSGLPSDRFSAERTGGSVSTLTIQRTQQEDSAVYLCASSPGQSYEQYFGPGTRLTVT.

This chain uses TRBV10-2 with TRBJ2-3; D is unresolved. CDR3 length: 12 residues. With 4 bases removed from V and 4 bases from J, the gap between germline ends came to 6 bases. Germline CDR1 is WSHSY and CDR2 is SAAADI. The CDR3 loop reads CASSATADTQYF. The CDR3 DNA follows: TGCGCCAGCAGTGCTACTGCAGATACGCAGTATTTT.

The J gene is TRBJ2-7, the V gene TRBV27, with D perhaps TRBD2 (7 bases). Trimming removed 4 bases from V and 4 bases from J, with 20 bases in between. This CDR3 comprises 16 residues. Germline CDR1 is MNHEY and CDR2 is SMNVEV (reference sequence). CDR3 bases: TGTGCCAGCAGTTCCACTCCCTCCGGGGGGCGGTACGAGCAGTACTTC. This sequence encodes CASSSTPSGGRYEQYF.

The rearrangement joins TRBV6-1 to TRBJ1-5; 9 bases match TRBD1. The germline V gene has CDR1 MNHNS and CDR2 SASEGT. This CDR3 has 14 amino acids. V was clipped by 6 bases and J by 5 bases; unmatched bases: 5. This CDR3 reads CASRDRGIYQPQHF. Here the CDR3 DNA reads TGTGCCAGCAGAGACAGGGGGATATATCAGCCCCAGCATTTT.